The 22 T cell receptor beta chains in this list originate from one sample, sequenced in a study of neurological immune-mediated disorders. Using its own MiXCR run on the 5' RACE reads, TCRdb lists one record per CDR3 protein. This table holds around 53,000 distinct CDR3 sequences, over 4% found once. Sequenced input: PBMCs. The receptors were sampled from a man aged 45-65 years with multiple sclerosis.

This chain links TRBV20-1 with TRBJ2-5, with 10 positions matching TRBD2. CDR1 and CDR2 (germline): DFQATT, SNEGSKA (reference sequence). The CDR3 is 15 residues long. Losses at the gene ends were 0 bases for V and 2 bases for J; bases not matched to a gene: 3. The CDR3 nucleotides are TGCAGTGCTAGAGATGGGACTAGCGAACAAGAGACCCAGTACTTC. Residues: CSARDGTSEQETQYF.

This clonotype has just a few counts. The CDR3 loop reads CSGGGSTGELFF. CDR3 sequence (DNA): TGCAGCGGGGGGGGGTCGACCGGGGAGCTGTTTTTT. This chain uses TRBV29-1 with TRBJ2-2, with 7 bases that match TRBD2. CDR3 length: 12 residues. Germline loops: CDR1 SQVTM, CDR2 ANQGSEA. The V and J ends lost 7 bases and 5 bases, in that order; junction bases with no gene match: 4.

Ten or more counts support this clonotype. The chain combines TRBV7-3 with TRBJ2-7, with TRBD2 matching over 7 bases. Trimming took 5 bases from V and 3 from J; bases not matched to a gene: 13. The CDR3 is 16 residues long. CDR1 and CDR2 from the germline V gene are SGHTA and FQGTGA. The CDR3 bases are TGTGCCAGCAGCCCAGGAGGCCAGCGGGGAAACTACGAGCAGTACTTC. It specifies CASSPGGQRGNYEQYF. The full variable domain, in which reference TRBV7-3 and TRBJ2-7 provide the parts outside the CDR3, is GAGVSQTPSNKVTEKGKYVELRCDPISGHTALYWYRQSLGQGPEFLIYFQGTGAADDSGLPNDRFFAVRPEGSVSTLKIQRTERGDSAVYLCASSPGGQRGNYEQYFGPGTRLTVT.

This clonotype appeared many times. The CDR3 loop is CASSEWVGAQETQYF. The CDR3 nucleotides are TGTGCCAGCAGTGAATGGGTCGGGGCACAAGAGACCCAGTACTTC. The rearrangement links TRBV25-1 to TRBJ2-5; possibly TRBD1 or TRBD2 for D (5 bases each). Germline V CDR1 and CDR2: MGHDK, SYGVNS. V lost 1 base to trimming and J lost 2 bases, with 11 bases between them. The CDR3 has 15 amino acids.

This clonotype was seen at least ten times. The CDR3 loop reads CASIPRDRPSSYEQYF. The CDR3, as DNA: TGTGCCAGCATTCCCCGGGACAGGCCTTCCTCCTACGAGCAGTACTTC. J is TRBJ2-7 and V is TRBV28; 8 nucleotides match TRBD1. V shed 7 bases and J 0 bases; nucleotides not matched to a gene: 11. Germline CDR1 MDHEN, CDR2 SYDVKM. The CDR3 has 16 amino acids.

This clonotype was observed at least ten times. The rearrangement links TRBV4-1 to TRBJ2-7, with 10 bases lining up with TRBD1. The V gene's germline CDR1 is MGHRA and CDR2 YSYEKL. Trimming cost V 3 bases and J 4 bases; bases outside gene matches: 6. The CDR3 contains 15 residues. CDR3 nucleotides: TGCGCCAGCAGCCAGCGACAGGGGGCGGTTTACGAGCAGTACTTC. Translating it yields CASSQRQGAVYEQYF.

This clonotype was found many times. The CDR3 loop is CASSPGTRRIRADTQYF. CDR3 nucleotide sequence: TGTGCCAGCAGCCCAGGGACTAGACGTATTCGTGCAGATACGCAGTATTTT. The chain carries TRBV7-8 and TRBJ2-3; the match to TRBD2 covers 8 bases. The V and J ends lost 5 bases and 4 bases, in that order; junction bases with no gene match: 14. The V gene's germline CDR1 is SGHVS and CDR2 FQNEAQ. This CDR3 contains 17 residues.

To note about this clonotype: Given a much more abundant clone one base away, this may be a read error. The rearrangement joins TRBV5-1 to TRBJ1-1; D gene ambiguous. The germline V and J ends were trimmed by 3 bases and 1 base, with 13 bases remaining between them. Germline CDR1 is SGHRS and CDR2 is YFSETQ. This CDR3 spans 15 amino acids. The CDR3 here is CASSYRDKSNTEAFF. The CDR3, as DNA: TGCGCCAGCAGCTATCGAGATAAATCGAACACTGAAGCTTTCTTT.

In this sample, this clonotype turned up many times. CDR3 DNA: TGCGCCAGCAGCTTGACGGACAGGAACAACTATGGCTACACCTTC. Protein sequence: CASSLTDRNNYGYTF. This chain connects TRBV5-1 to TRBJ1-2, with TRBD1 matching over 7 bases. The CDR3 is 15 amino acids. Germline CDR1 SGHRS, CDR2 YFSETQ. J was trimmed by 2 bases and V by 1 base; bases with no gene match: 5.

This clonotype was counted at least ten times. The CDR3 bases are TGTGCCAGCAGCCGGCGGGACGCAGGAGGCCTAGGCTACACCTTC. This codes for CASSRRDAGGLGYTF. The rearrangement uses TRBV28 and TRBJ1-2; possible D gene TRBD1, 5 bases. The germline V and J ends were trimmed by 6 bases and 8 bases, with 22 bases remaining between them. Germline V gives CDR1 MDHEN, CDR2 SYDVKM. This CDR3 contains 15 residues.

This clonotype was detected ten times or more. J is TRBJ2-2 and V is TRBV3-1; D unresolved. This CDR3 has 16 residues. V was trimmed by 0 bases and J by 1 base, leaving 9 bases between them. Germline CDR1 LGHDT, CDR2 YNNKEL (reference sequence). CDR3 protein: CASSQDLGRNTGELFF. The CDR3 DNA reads as TGTGCCAGCAGCCAAGATCTAGGCAGGAACACCGGGGAGCTGTTTTTT.

Worth noting for this clonotype: The CDR3 carries no conserved terminal phenylalanine or tryptophan, so it likely arises from a read error. The V call is TRBV29-1, the J call TRBJ1-1; D remains unclear. The V end lost 4 bases, the J end lost 1 base, and 10 bases lay between the germline ends. The CDR3 is 13 amino acids. Germline CDR1 and CDR2: SQVTM and ANQGSEA. CDR3 protein: CSVGQAENTEAFN. CDR3 nucleotides: TGCAGCGTTGGGCAGGCAGAGAACACTGAAGCTTTCAAT.

In this sample, this clonotype turned up many times. This chain links TRBV5-1 with TRBJ2-1; 11 bases are a match to TRBD2. Per the germline V gene, CDR1 is SGHRS and CDR2 is YFSETQ. The CDR3 is made up of 15 amino acids. J was trimmed by 4 bases and V by 7 bases; bases with no gene match: 7. The CDR3 nucleotides are TGCGCCAGCTGGCTAGCGGGAGGAGGGTACAATGAGCAGTTCTTC. Residues: CASWLAGGGYNEQFF.

The chain combines TRBV20-1 with TRBJ1-1; a weak D match, TRBD1 (5 bases). Between the trimmed V and J ends, which lost 0 bases and 11 bases, there was a span of 13 bases. The CDR3 has 12 residues. Looked up from germline, CDR1 is DFQATT and CDR2 is SNEGSKA (reference sequence). CDR3 loop: CSAREGTLGAFF. The DNA of the CDR3 is TGCAGTGCTAGAGAGGGGACCCTCGGGGCTTTCTTT.

This clonotype has a count of ten or more. The chain has TRBV12-3 or TRBV12-4 and TRBJ2-1; 7 bases are shared with TRBD1. V was clipped by 0 bases and J by 6 bases; unmatched bases: 2. The CDR3 length is 14 residues. The CDR3 sequence: CASSLAHRGNEQFF. The CDR3 DNA reads as TGTGCCAGCAGTTTAGCCCACAGGGGCAATGAGCAGTTCTTC.

This clonotype has at least ten counts. This chain joins TRBV6-5 and TRBJ1-1; D is unclear. Germline CDR1 and CDR2: MNHEY and SVGAGI. The CDR3 runs to 15 residues. V was cut by 2 bases and J by 1 base, with 11 bases left in between. This chain's CDR3 is CASSYGAAPNTEAFF. CDR3 DNA: TGTGCCAGCAGTTACGGTGCAGCCCCGAACACTGAAGCTTTCTTT.

In this sample, this clonotype turned up many times. The rearrangement joins TRBV5-1 to TRBJ2-7, with 9 bases fitting TRBD1. The length of the CDR3 is 16 residues. Germline CDR1 SGHRS, CDR2 YFSETQ. Trimming cost V 2 bases and J 0 bases; bases outside gene matches: 6. CDR3 region: CASSLPRTGDSYEQYF. CDR3 sequence (DNA): TGCGCCAGCAGCTTACCACGGACAGGGGACTCCTACGAGCAGTACTTC.

This clonotype was picked up many times. This chain connects TRBV12-3 or TRBV12-4 to TRBJ2-1; D call uncertain. Deletions cut 6 bases from V and 0 bases from J, with 9 bases between. The CDR3 is 14 amino acids. The CDR3 here is CASSTPNSYNEQFF. In DNA, the CDR3 is TGTGCCAGCAGCACTCCCAACTCCTACAATGAGCAGTTCTTC.

This clonotype has ten or more counts. This chain joins TRBV12-3 or TRBV12-4 and TRBJ2-5; D call uncertain. V lost 1 base and J 7 bases, leaving 13 bases between the germline ends. This CDR3 spans 14 amino acids. The CDR3, as DNA: TGTGCCAGCAGTTTAGTATCCGACGGGCGGACCCAGTACTTC. It encodes CASSLVSDGRTQYF.

As to this clonotype: This may stem from a read error, because a much larger clone lies one nucleotide away. The conserved phenylalanine or tryptophan is not found at the CDR3 terminus, so this likely reflects a read error. The rearrangement links TRBV5-1 to TRBJ1-2; TRBD1 agrees at 8 bases. CDR3 size: 14 residues. Trimming took 0 bases from V and 3 from J; bases not matched to a gene: 1. Germline lookup yields CDR1 SGHRS and CDR2 YFSETQ. CDR3: CASSLEDRDYGYTI. Here the CDR3 DNA reads TGCGCCAGCAGCTTGGAGGACAGGGACTATGGCTACACCATC.

This clonotype has more than one count but fewer than ten. V and J are TRBV2 and TRBJ1-1; TRBD1 is a possible D gene (6 bases). Germline V gene sequence: CDR1 SNHLY, CDR2 FYNNEI. The V and J ends lost 4 bases and 1 base respectively, with 13 bases between them. The CDR3 has 15 residues. CDR3 residues: CASSATRTENTEAFF. The CDR3 DNA sequence: TGTGCCAGCAGTGCAACCAGGACAGAGAACACTGAAGCTTTCTTT.

This clonotype has more than one count but fewer than ten. The V and J genes are TRBV6-6 and TRBJ2-5; TRBD2 might be the D (5 bases). The V end was cut by 8 bases, the J end by 4 bases, with 20 bases between. Germline-derived CDR1 and CDR2 are MNHNY and SVGAGI (reference sequence). This CDR3 is 15 amino acids long. CDR3 coding DNA: TGTGCCAGCGCGGAGATCGGGGAACTCGGAGAGACCCAGTACTTC. Its translation: CASAEIGELGETQYF.